The 24 T cell receptor beta chains given below trace back to one sample, sequenced in a study of cytomegalovirus exposure and HLA in healthy donors. The PCR was carried out with 60 Vbeta primers and 13 Jbeta primers. Assay used: immunoSEQ multiplex PCR; TCRdb lists only in-frame clones, some missing. The repertoire holds fewer than 110,000 clones, with more than 75% as singletons. Sequenced sample: PBMCs. These receptors all stem from a man aged 25-40 years in good health and CMV-seropositive.

With regard to this clone: The sample contains more than one DNA sequence encoding this CDR3. The chain employs TRBV18 and TRBJ2-7; no definite D call. In germline, CDR1 is KGHSH, CDR2 LQKENI. The V end was cut by 0 bases, the J end by 4 bases, with 7 bases between. There are 13 residues in the CDR3. The CDR3 protein is CASSPPAGYEQYF. CDR3 coding DNA: TGTGCCAGCTCACCACCAGCAGGTTACGAGCAGTACTTC.

This clone has a single count. The V call is TRBV30, the J call TRBJ2-2, with a weak D call TRBD2 (6 bases). V shed 1 base and J shed 4 bases, with 10 bases lying between them. CDR3 length: 14 amino acids. Germline CDR1 and CDR2: GTSNPN and SVGIG (reference sequence). The CDR3 sequence: CAWSGGAGTGELFF. In DNA form, the CDR3 reads TGTGCCTGGAGTGGCGGGGCGGGCACCGGGGAGCTGTTTTTT.

This clone was found once. The rearrangement joins TRBV5-1 to TRBJ1-5, with no clear D. CDR3 size: 14 residues. The V gene's germline CDR1 is SGHRS and CDR2 YFSETQ. V shed 6 bases and J shed 5 bases, with 15 bases lying between them. In DNA form, the CDR3 reads TGCGCCAGCAAGGGAGGGTCCGATGATCAGCCCCAGCATTTT. Its translation is CASKGGSDDQPQHF.

J is TRBJ1-5 and V is TRBV5-6; 7 positions match TRBD1. This CDR3 contains 16 residues. From germline, CDR1 is SGHDT and CDR2 YYEEEE. Unmatched junction bases numbered 9, after V lost 2 bases and J lost 4 bases. CDR3 sequence (DNA): TGTGCCAGCAGCTTATACGGGCAGGGGGGTAATCAGCCCCAGCATTTT. This gives the protein CASSLYGQGGNQPQHF.

V gene TRBV6-1 combines with J gene TRBJ2-5, with 11 bases identical to TRBD2. The CDR3 loop spans 14 amino acids. Per the germline V gene, CDR1 is MNHNS and CDR2 is SASEGT. With V trimmed by 4 bases and J by 5 bases, 3 bases remained unmatched. CDR3 nucleotide sequence: TGTGCCAGCAGTGTGGCTAGCGGGGGGGAGACCCAGTACTTC. This encodes CASSVASGGETQYF.

The chain links TRBV28 to TRBJ1-2; D gene ambiguous. Between the trimmed V and J ends, which lost 5 bases and 5 bases, there was a span of 9 bases. Germline CDR1 is MDHEN and CDR2 is SYDVKM. The CDR3 consists of 12 residues. CDR3: CASSLGGYGYTF. Written as DNA, the CDR3 is TGTGCCAGCAGTCTCGGCGGTTATGGCTACACCTTC.

The gene calls are TRBV5-8 and TRBJ1-5; no clear D gene. This CDR3 is 15 amino acids long. Trimming shortened V by 4 bases and J by 4 bases, and 15 bases separated the two germline ends. The germline V gene encodes CDR1 SGHTS and CDR2 YDEGEE. The CDR3 region is CASSPGYSENQPQHF. DNA of the CDR3: TGTGCCAGCAGCCCGGGGTACAGCGAGAATCAGCCCCAGCATTTT.

This clone was observed a single time. The V and J genes are TRBV6-5 and TRBJ2-7, with a possible D match to TRBD1 (6 bases). Germline V gene data show CDR1 as MNHEY and CDR2 as SVGAGI. Trimming removed 4 bases at V and 3 bases at J, with 16 bases between. The CDR3 totals 15 residues. The CDR3 sequence is CASSLRGQFLYEQYF. Written as DNA, the CDR3 is TGTGCCAGCAGTTTAAGGGGACAATTTCTCTACGAGCAGTACTTC.

The gene calls are TRBV6-5 and TRBJ1-1; 8 bases line up with TRBD1. V was pared by 2 bases and J by 6 bases, with 2 bases of the junction left unmatched. The germline gives CDR1 MNHEY, CDR2 SVGAGI. The CDR3 spans 13 residues. This chain's CDR3 is CASSYGTGAEAFF. CDR3 bases: TGTGCCAGCAGTTACGGGACAGGAGCTGAAGCTTTCTTT.

The chain employs TRBV30 and TRBJ1-5; the D gene is possibly TRBD1 (5 bases). CDR3 length: 14 residues. CDR1 is GTSNPN, CDR2 SVGIG, per germline (reference sequence). V shed 5 bases and J shed 2 bases, with 13 bases lying between them. The chain's CDR3 is CAWVRRGGNQPQHF. The DNA of the CDR3 is TGTGCCTGGGTCCGGAGGGGAGGCAATCAGCCCCAGCATTTT. Filled out from reference TRBV30 and TRBJ1-5, the complete variable domain reads SQTIHQWPATLVQPVGSPLSLECTVEGTSNPNLYWYRQAAGRGLQLLFYSVGIGQISSEVPQNLSASRPQDRQFILSSKKLLLSDSGFYLCAWVRRGGNQPQHFGDGTRLSIL.

The V call is TRBV7-9, the J call TRBJ1-2; 8 nucleotides match TRBD1. V lost 1 base and J lost 7; bases outside the gene matches: 5. The length of the CDR3 is 14 residues. CDR1 is SEHNR, CDR2 FQNEAQ, per germline (reference sequence). The CDR3: CASSLGSGGFGYTF. The DNA for the CDR3 is TGTGCCAGCAGCTTAGGGTCAGGGGGCTTTGGCTACACCTTC.

A few counts support this clone. The rearrangement uses TRBV6-5 and TRBJ1-5; unclear D gene. V was trimmed by 6 bases and J by 3 bases, leaving 9 bases between them. Germline CDR1 reads MNHEY; CDR2 reads SVGAGI. This CDR3 has 13 residues. The CDR3 DNA reads as TGTGCCAGCAGCCTCAGGTTCAATCAGCCCCAGCATTTT. Encoded protein: CASSLRFNQPQHF.

This chain joins TRBV27 and TRBJ2-3; D not certain. From germline, CDR1 is MNHEY and CDR2 SMNVEV (reference sequence). CDR3 length: 14 amino acids. Deletions cut 2 bases from V and 2 bases from J, with 8 bases between. CDR3: CASSLALPTDTQYF. CDR3 DNA: TGTGCCAGCAGTTTAGCGTTACCCACAGATACGCAGTATTTT.

The gene calls are TRBV18 and TRBJ1-4; D unclear. The V gene lost 3 bases and the J gene lost 7 bases, with 3 bases spanning the gap. This CDR3 is built from 11 residues. Germline values: CDR1 KGHSH, CDR2 LQKENI. The CDR3 region is CASSPGEKLFF. The DNA of the CDR3 is TGTGCCAGCTCACCCGGTGAAAAACTGTTTTTT.

Comment on this clone: The DNA is left out, because the CDR3 cannot be placed on it with certainty; the CDR3 is given as TCRdb lists it. The rearrangement uses TRBV10-1 and TRBJ1-1; TRBD1, the table's D call, was not compared with the DNA. With termini counted, the CDR3 has 13 amino acids. The germline CDR1 and CDR2 sequences are WNHNN and SYGVQD (reference sequence). CDR3: CASSFGPGDEAFF.

This chain joins TRBV7-8 and TRBJ1-2; D might be TRBD1 (6 bases). The V gene lost 4 bases and the J gene lost 4 bases, with 16 bases spanning the gap. Germline lookup yields CDR1 SGHVS and CDR2 FQNEAQ. The CDR3 extends over 15 amino acids. CDR3 residues: CASSSTRGGLYGYTF. The DNA for the CDR3 is TGTGCCAGCAGCTCTACGAGGGGGGGACTCTATGGCTACACCTTC.

This clone was seen just once. The V call is TRBV6-5, the J call TRBJ1-5; D gene ambiguous. With 2 bases removed from V and 6 bases from J, the gap between germline ends came to 11 bases. The CDR3 contains 14 residues. CDR1 is MNHEY and CDR2 is SVGAGI in the germline V gene. CDR3 amino acids: CASSYTTFGQPQHF. The CDR3 coding sequence is TGTGCCAGCAGTTACACTACCTTTGGTCAGCCCCAGCATTTT.

As DNA, the CDR3 is TGTGCCAGCAGCAACCAGACAGATGAAAAACTGTTTTTT. Translating gives CASSNQTDEKLFF. The chain carries TRBV5-4 and TRBJ1-4; tentatively, D is TRBD1 (5 bases). The CDR3 consists of 13 residues. V shed 4 bases and J shed 6 bases, with 10 bases lying between them. Per the germline V gene, CDR1 is SGHNT and CDR2 is YYREEE (reference sequence).

The rearrangement joins TRBV18 to TRBJ2-5, with a tentative D call TRBD2 (5 bases). Per the germline V gene, CDR1 is KGHSH and CDR2 is LQKENI. Deletions cut 3 bases from V and 2 bases from J, with 19 bases between. This CDR3 spans 17 amino acids. CDR3: CASSPEGWYRGQETQYF. In DNA, the CDR3 is TGTGCCAGCTCACCTGAGGGTTGGTACCGTGGTCAAGAGACCCAGTACTTC.

The chain carries TRBV9 and TRBJ2-1; TRBD2 aligns across 8 bases. Germline V gene lookup returns CDR1 SGDLS and CDR2 YYNGEE. CDR3 length: 14 residues. V trimming: 4 bases; J trimming: 4 bases; junction bases outside the gene matches: 4. The CDR3 bases are TGTGCCAGCAGCAGGGCGGGGGGATACAATGAGCAGTTCTTC. Protein: CASSRAGGYNEQFF.

The chain uses TRBV4-2 and TRBJ1-1; TRBD1 is a possible D gene (6 bases). Trimming pared 3 bases from V and 2 bases from J, leaving 16 bases between. Germline V gene sequence: CDR1 LGHNA, CDR2 YNFKEQ. The CDR3 sequence is 16 residues long. The CDR3 DNA is TGTGCCAGCAGCCACCTTAGGCAGGGGAGAAACACTGAAGCTTTCTTT. This codes for CASSHLRQGRNTEAFF.

The CDR3 DNA is TGTGCCAGTTCTCACAGGGGCATGAACACTGAAGCTTTCTTT. It is translated as CASSHRGMNTEAFF. The gene calls are TRBV6-1 and TRBJ1-1; 7 nucleotides line up with TRBD1. The V segment lost 9 bases and the J segment 0 bases; nucleotides outside the gene matches: 7. The germline V gene encodes CDR1 MNHNS and CDR2 SASEGT. The CDR3 is made up of 14 amino acids.

The V and J genes are TRBV15 and TRBJ1-2, with 10 positions matching TRBD1. The CDR3 loop spans 14 amino acids. The germline gives CDR1 LNHNV, CDR2 YYDKDF (reference sequence). Trimming took 3 bases from V and 8 from J; bases not matched to a gene: 6. The chain's CDR3 is CATSRDRGEYGYTF. CDR3 nucleotides: TGTGCCACCAGCAGGGACAGGGGGGAATACGGCTACACCTTC.

This clone has just a few counts. The rearrangement links TRBV5-4 to TRBJ1-6; 7 nucleotides align to TRBD1. This CDR3 comprises 15 residues. Germline trimming cut 2 bases from V and 7 bases from J; bases unmatched to any gene: 6. The germline V gene has CDR1 SGHNT and CDR2 YYREEE (reference sequence). CDR3 bases: TGTGCCAGCAGCTTTCGGGACAGCCAAAATTCACCCCTCCACTTT. Protein product: CASSFRDSQNSPLHF.